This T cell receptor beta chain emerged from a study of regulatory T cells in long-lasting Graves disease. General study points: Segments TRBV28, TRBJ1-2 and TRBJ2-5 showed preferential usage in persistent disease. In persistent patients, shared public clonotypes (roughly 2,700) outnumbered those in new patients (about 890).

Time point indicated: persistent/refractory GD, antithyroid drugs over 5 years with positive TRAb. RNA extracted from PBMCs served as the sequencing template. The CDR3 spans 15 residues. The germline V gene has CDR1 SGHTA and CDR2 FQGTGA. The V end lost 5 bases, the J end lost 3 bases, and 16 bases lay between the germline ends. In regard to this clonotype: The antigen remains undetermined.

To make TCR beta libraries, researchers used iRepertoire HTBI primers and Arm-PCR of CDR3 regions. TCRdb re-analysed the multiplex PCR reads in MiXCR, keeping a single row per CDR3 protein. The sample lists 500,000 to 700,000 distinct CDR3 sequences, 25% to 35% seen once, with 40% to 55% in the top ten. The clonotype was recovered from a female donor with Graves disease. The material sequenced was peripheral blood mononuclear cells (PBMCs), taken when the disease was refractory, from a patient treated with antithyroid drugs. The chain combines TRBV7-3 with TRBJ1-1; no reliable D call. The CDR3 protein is CASSRGGWRDTEAFF. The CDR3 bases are TGTGCCAGCAGCCGCGGCGGGTGGCGGGACACTGAAGCTTTCTTT.